This passage covers 21 T cell receptor beta chains from one sample sequenced in a study of T-cell reconstitution after alpha-beta-depleted transplantation in children. This sample's TCRbeta library carried unique molecular identifier barcodes. Each CDR3 protein is one row after TCRdb ran MiXCR on the PCR reads. Seen here are 800,000 to 1,000,000 distinct CDR3 sequences, 25% to 30% observed once, and the top ten hold over 25%. The sequencing here drew on PBMCs, mostly from graft donor cells, taken 360 days after TCRalphabeta/CD19-depleted stem cell transplant. The receptors were gathered from a boy less than two years old who had a stem cell transplant for SCID, so the T cells may come from the graft donor.

The rearrangement uses TRBV7-2 and TRBJ2-3; D call uncertain. The V gene's germline CDR1 is SGHTA and CDR2 FQGNSA. This CDR3 contains 11 residues. Deletions cut 3 bases from V and 8 bases from J, with 6 bases between. The CDR3 nucleotides are TGTGCCAGCAGCTTTAAAGTTACGCAGTATTTT. It translates to CASSFKVTQYF.

There are a few counts of this clonotype. The chain carries TRBV5-6 and TRBJ1-2; D is unresolved. Germline V CDR1 and CDR2: SGHDT, YYEEEE. Trimming shortened V by 0 bases and J by 3 bases, and 12 bases separated the two germline ends. This CDR3 is 15 amino acids long. The CDR3 is CASSLVGSPYYGYTF. Here the CDR3 DNA reads TGTGCCAGCAGCTTGGTCGGCAGCCCTTACTATGGCTACACCTTC.

The V gene is TRBV4-3, the J gene TRBJ2-1, with 7 bases identical to TRBD2. Per the germline V gene, CDR1 is LGHNA and CDR2 is YSLEER. This CDR3 contains 16 residues. J gave up 8 bases and V 0 bases, and 10 bases lay outside the gene matches. The CDR3, as DNA: TGCGCCAGCAGCCAAGATAAGGGCGGGGGAGGGGATGAGCAGTTCTTC. Residues: CASSQDKGGGGDEQFF.

The table lists this clonotype with a few counts. This CDR3 reads CASSQQRRPKETQYF. The CDR3 DNA reads TGCGCCAGCAGCCAACAGCGGAGGCCCAAAGAGACCCAGTACTTC. V is TRBV5-1 and J is TRBJ2-5, with D possibly matching TRBD2 (5 bases). This CDR3 is 15 amino acids long. Looked up from germline, CDR1 is SGHRS and CDR2 is YFSETQ. Deletions cut 4 bases from V and 3 bases from J, with 16 bases between.

The chain links TRBV27 to TRBJ2-7; TRBD1 is a possible D gene (6 bases). CDR1 is MNHEY, CDR2 SMNVEV, per germline (reference sequence). The CDR3 runs 16 residues. Trimming shortened V by 0 bases and J by 2 bases, and 14 bases separated the two germline ends. This CDR3 reads CASSLSKGTLTYEQYF. CDR3 sequence (DNA): TGTGCCAGCAGTTTATCGAAAGGGACACTAACCTACGAGCAGTACTTC.

The chain is built from TRBV12-3 or TRBV12-4 and TRBJ2-5; TRBD1 is a possible D gene (7 bases). V lost 8 bases to trimming and J lost 2 bases, with 12 bases between them. The CDR3 has 13 residues. The CDR3 DNA reads TGTGCCAGCGGAGGGACAGAACAAGAGACCCAGTACTTC. Its protein is CASGGTEQETQYF.

This clonotype was seen more than once but under ten times. The chain has TRBV7-3 and TRBJ2-7, with 9 bases identical to TRBD2. Germline loops: CDR1 SGHTA, CDR2 FQGTGA. This CDR3 is 16 amino acids long. V was clipped by 1 base and J by 3 bases; unmatched bases: 7. The CDR3 DNA reads TGTGCCAGCAGCTTAAGTGGAGCGGGGGGTTTCTACGAGCAGTACTTC. Residues: CASSLSGAGGFYEQYF.

This clonotype was seen more than once but under ten times. This chain joins TRBV5-1 and TRBJ2-1; 9 positions agree with TRBD1. Germline V CDR1 and CDR2: SGHRS, YFSETQ. The CDR3 is 16 residues long. The V segment lost 0 bases and the J segment 2 bases; nucleotides outside the gene matches: 3. The CDR3 sequence is CASSLGDRATYNEQFF. CDR3 sequence (DNA): TGCGCCAGCAGCTTGGGGGACAGGGCTACCTACAATGAGCAGTTCTTC.

This clonotype appeared a few times. The chain recombines TRBV20-1 with TRBJ1-4; possibly TRBD1 for D (5 bases). This CDR3 has 14 residues. V lost 4 bases and J lost 8, with 17 bases in between. The V gene's germline CDR1 is DFQATT and CDR2 SNEGSKA (reference sequence). The CDR3 nucleotides are TGCAGTGCTAAAAGCAGGGTAGTTGTGGAAAAACTGTTTTTT. Translation: CSAKSRVVVEKLFF.

The chain combines TRBV4-3 with TRBJ2-3; D possibly matches TRBD1 or TRBD2 (6 bases each). The germline CDR1 and CDR2 sequences are LGHNA and YSLEER. V lost 0 bases to trimming and J lost 5 bases, with 15 bases between them. CDR3 length: 16 amino acids. CDR3 DNA sequence: TGCGCCAGCAGCCAAGACCCTGTCGGGGGCCGAGATACGCAGTATTTT. Translation: CASSQDPVGGRDTQYF.

The V call is TRBV20-1, the J call TRBJ2-7, with TRBD2 identical over 8 bases. CDR3 size: 15 residues. In germline, CDR1 is DFQATT, CDR2 SNEGSKA (reference sequence). V was clipped by 6 bases and J by 2 bases; unmatched bases: 12. The chain's CDR3 is CSAGGDINPPYEQYF. CDR3 nucleotides: TGCAGTGCCGGGGGGGACATCAATCCGCCCTACGAGCAGTACTTC.

In this sample, this clonotype turned up a few times. CDR3 sequence: CASSLKKRRGLSYEQYF. The CDR3 bases are TGTGCCAGCAGCTTAAAGAAAAGGCGGGGGCTCTCCTACGAGCAGTACTTC. The chain employs TRBV7-6 and TRBJ2-7, with D possibly matching TRBD2 (7 bases). Germline V CDR1 and CDR2: SGHVS, FNYEAQ. The CDR3 length is 17 residues. V lost 2 bases and J 0 bases, leaving 17 bases between the germline ends.

This clonotype was counted only a few times. J is TRBJ2-3 and V is TRBV10-3; D is possibly TRBD1 (7 bases). The V end was cut by 2 bases, the J end by 2 bases, with 17 bases between. The CDR3 consists of 17 residues. Germline-derived CDR1 and CDR2 are ENHRY and SYGVKD. The CDR3 nucleotides read TGTGCCATCAGTGAGCTCAGGGGGGAAATAATCACAGATACGCAGTATTTT. Residues: CAISELRGEIITDTQYF.

This rearrangement joins TRBV29-1 to TRBJ2-1; the match to TRBD1 covers 11 bases. With V trimmed by 3 bases and J by 0 bases, 1 base remained unmatched. The CDR3 sequence is 15 residues long. Looked up from germline, CDR1 is SQVTM and CDR2 is ANQGSEA. In DNA form, the CDR3 reads TGCAGCGTTGACGGACAGGGGGCCTCCTACAATGAGCAGTTCTTC. This gives the protein CSVDGQGASYNEQFF.

The chain couples TRBV29-1 to TRBJ1-1, with D tentatively TRBD1 (5 bases). CDR1 SQVTM and CDR2 ANQGSEA come from the germline V gene. Trimming cost V 4 bases and J 7 bases, with 10 bases left between them. The CDR3 runs to 11 residues. This chain's CDR3 is CSVGGVGEAFF. In DNA, the CDR3 is TGCAGCGTTGGGGGGGTCGGTGAAGCTTTCTTT.

The chain is built from TRBV20-1 and TRBJ2-3, with a weak D call TRBD2 (7 bases). CDR3 length: 17 amino acids. The V end lost 0 bases, the J end lost 7 bases, and 23 bases lay between the germline ends. The germline V gene encodes CDR1 DFQATT and CDR2 SNEGSKA (reference sequence). The DNA for the CDR3 is TGCAGTGCTAGAGATCGAGGGGGGGCCCGTGGTCGGAATACGCAGTATTTT. This translates into CSARDRGGARGRNTQYF.

This chain uses TRBV5-1 with TRBJ1-1; D gene unclear. The length of the CDR3 is 13 residues. Germline loops: CDR1 SGHRS, CDR2 YFSETQ. V lost 4 bases and J 0 bases, leaving 7 bases between the germline ends. CDR3: CASSVDMNTEAFF. In DNA, the CDR3 is TGCGCCAGCAGCGTAGATATGAACACTGAAGCTTTCTTT.

This chain joins TRBV12-3 or TRBV12-4 and TRBJ2-5; perhaps TRBD2 as D (6 bases). CDR3 size: 12 residues. Trimming took 6 bases from V and 5 from J, leaving 10 bases between them. CDR3 coding DNA: TGTGCCAGCAGGCGGGGCCGGGAGACCCAGTACTTC. Its translation is CASRRGRETQYF.

This clonotype occurred a few times. The chain couples TRBV5-1 to TRBJ2-7, with 9 bases matching TRBD2. Germline V CDR1 and CDR2: SGHRS, YFSETQ. The V and J ends lost 1 base and 7 bases, in that order; junction bases with no gene match: 9. This CDR3 region has 15 residues. CDR3 sequence reads: CASSLSLAGPREQYF. As DNA, the CDR3 is TGCGCCAGCAGCTTGTCCCTAGCGGGGCCGAGGGAGCAGTACTTC.

This clonotype occurred a few times. The chain joins TRBV7-9 to TRBJ1-6, with a tentative D call TRBD1 (5 bases). With 6 bases removed from V and 10 bases from J, the gap between germline ends came to 19 bases. The CDR3 is 15 amino acids. Germline lookup yields CDR1 SEHNR and CDR2 FQNEAQ (reference sequence). The CDR3 is CASSRTALRGSPLHF. The CDR3 DNA is TGTGCCAGCAGTAGGACGGCCCTTAGGGGCTCACCCCTCCACTTT.

This clonotype was recorded a few times. The chain recombines TRBV19 with TRBJ2-7; D might be TRBD2 (5 bases). CDR1 and CDR2 from the germline V gene are LNHDA and SQIVND (reference sequence). V was trimmed by 4 bases and J by 2 bases, leaving 9 bases between them. The CDR3 has 13 residues. The DNA of the CDR3 is TGTGCCAGTAGTACCCCCGGGACCTACGAGCAGTACTTC. Its protein product is CASSTPGTYEQYF.